The T cell receptor beta chain described here comes from a study of blood T cells in healthy people across ages. Sample-barcoded 5' priming and a J-beta primer mix drove a second PCR of roughly 6 to 12 cycles. One entry per CDR3 protein results from TCRdb running MiXCR on the 5' RACE reads. The sample consists of 710,000 or so distinct CDR3 sequences, over 20% of them appearing once. This CDR3 spans 15 amino acids. V gave up 2 bases and J gave up 1 base, with 11 bases separating them. The V gene's germline CDR1 is MNHEY and CDR2 SVGAGI. Regarding the study as a whole: A conclusive naive versus antigen-experienced comparison was prevented by the unsorted PBMCs. Diversity estimated from one million T cells was considered an underestimate. It was the long-lived donors that had more naive CD4+ cells and higher diversity than aged donors.

In the case of this clonotype: No antigen is known for it.

This chain uses TRBV6-5 with TRBJ2-5; TRBD2 is a possible D gene (6 bases). Sequencing was carried out using blood. The receptor was isolated from a man between 65 and 85 years old in good health. The CDR3 region has the DNA TGTGCCAGCAGTTACCAGGGACTTCTCCAAGAGACCCAGTACTTC. Translated, it gives CASSYQGLLQETQYF.